What follows are 20 T cell receptor beta chains derived from one specimen sequenced in a study of blood T cell repertoires in COVID-19. The repertoire was sequenced with immunoSEQ multiplex PCR; TCRdb's copy has only in-frame clones and lacks some. The data contain 350,000 to 400,000 clones, around nine tenths of them singletons. Sequencing was performed on PBMCs or T cells enriched from blood (not recorded which). The receptor set was obtained from a woman aged 25 to 45 with acute COVID-19.

The V gene is TRBV12-5, the J gene TRBJ2-2, with 7 bases identical to TRBD2. This CDR3 is built from 14 residues. Trimming at V came to 3 bases and at J to 7 bases, leaving 5 bases not matched to a gene. Germline V CDR1 and CDR2: LGHNT, FRNRAP. The CDR3 DNA sequence: TGTGCTAGTGGTTTACTGGGGGGGGTCGGGGAGCTGTTTTTT. It is translated as CASGLLGGVGELFF.

The rearrangement uses TRBV6-2 or TRBV6-3 and TRBJ2-2; D is possibly TRBD1 (5 bases). The V and J ends lost 5 bases and 5 bases respectively, with 12 bases between them. CDR1 MNHEY and CDR2 SVGEGT come from the germline V gene. The CDR3 has 14 residues. CDR3 bases: TGTGCCAGCAGTCCAGGGCTTGGGACCGGGGAGCTGTTTTTT. Translated, it gives CASSPGLGTGELFF.

Written as DNA, the CDR3 is TGTGCCAGCAGCGTCGACAGGGGGAGCTCCTACGAGCAGTACTTC. Amino acids: CASSVDRGSSYEQYF. The chain employs TRBV7-6 and TRBJ2-7, with 9 bases lining up with TRBD1. Trimming at V came to 5 bases and at J to 0 bases, leaving 5 bases not matched to a gene. Germline V gene lookup returns CDR1 SGHVS and CDR2 FNYEAQ. The CDR3 consists of 15 residues. The full variable domain, completed using reference TRBV7-6 and TRBJ2-7, is GAGVSQSPRYKVTKRGQDVALRCDPISGHVSLYWYRQALGQGPEFLTYFNYEAQQDKSGLPNDRFSAERPEGSISTLTIQRTEQRDSAMYRCASSVDRGSSYEQYFGPGTRLTVT.

The CDR3 sequence: CASSNRAGELFF. The CDR3 nucleotides are TGTGCCAGTAGTAACAGGGCCGGGGAGCTGTTTTTT. V and J are TRBV19 and TRBJ2-2; D perhaps matches TRBD1 (6 bases). Germline V gene data show CDR1 as LNHDA and CDR2 as SQIVND (reference sequence). The length of the CDR3 is 12 residues. Between the trimmed V and J ends, which lost 4 bases and 6 bases, there was a span of 6 bases.

This rearrangement joins TRBV28 to TRBJ1-2; D is undetermined. The CDR3 runs 11 residues. CDR1 and CDR2 (germline): MDHEN, SYDVKM. Trimming took off 5 bases at V and 4 bases at J, with 5 bases between the two ends. The CDR3 loop is CASSNSYGYTF. DNA of the CDR3: TGTGCCAGCAGTAACTCCTATGGCTACACCTTC.

The chain recombines TRBV2 with TRBJ2-3; possibly TRBD1 for D (5 bases). V was pared by 6 bases and J by 2 bases, with 15 bases between. There are 15 residues in the CDR3. Germline V gene lookup returns CDR1 SNHLY and CDR2 FYNNEI. CDR3 in DNA: TGTGCCAGCAGGTTAGCACAGGCAACCACAGATACGCAGTATTTT. It encodes CASRLAQATTDTQYF.

The J gene is TRBJ2-1, the V gene TRBV7-3; D is perhaps TRBD2 (5 bases). V was clipped by 5 bases and J by 4 bases, with 15 bases between them. The CDR3 has 15 residues. CDR1 SGHTA and CDR2 FQGTGA come from the germline V gene. CDR3 DNA sequence: TGTGCCAGCAGCCCCTCCGGGGAGCCGTACAATGAGCAGTTCTTC. As protein: CASSPSGEPYNEQFF.

V is TRBV11-2 and J is TRBJ2-3; tentatively, D is TRBD2 (6 bases). V dropped 3 bases and J dropped 1 base, with 17 bases sitting between them. The germline CDR1 and CDR2 sequences are SGHAT and FQNNGV. CDR3 size: 17 residues. The CDR3 here is CASSLSLQGGRTDTQYF. The CDR3 bases are TGTGCCAGCAGCTTGTCCCTCCAGGGAGGTCGCACAGATACGCAGTATTTT.

This clone was found once. The V and J genes are TRBV5-4 and TRBJ2-5; the D gene is possibly TRBD2 (5 bases). The V gene's germline CDR1 is SGHNT and CDR2 YYREEE (reference sequence). This CDR3 is 14 amino acids long. The germline V and J ends were trimmed by 1 base and 4 bases, with 11 bases remaining between them. CDR3 sequence reads: CASSLIGVGETQYF. CDR3 nucleotides: TGTGCCAGCAGCTTGATCGGGGTTGGAGAGACCCAGTACTTC.

This chain joins TRBV29-1 and TRBJ2-7; D is possibly TRBD1 (6 bases). This CDR3 region has 13 residues. Looked up from germline, CDR1 is SQVTM and CDR2 is ANQGSEA. Between the trimmed V and J ends, which lost 7 bases and 5 bases, there was a span of 18 bases. The DNA of the CDR3 is TGCAGCGCTGACAGGCCCAGGGGACACGAGCAGTACTTC. It codes for CSADRPRGHEQYF.

In this sample, this clone turned up once. The J gene is TRBJ2-1, the V gene TRBV9, with 7 bases aligning to TRBD1. The CDR3 runs to 14 residues. The ends lost 2 bases at V and 6 bases at J; junction bases unmatched: 5. CDR1 SGDLS and CDR2 YYNGEE come from the germline V gene. The CDR3 DNA is TGTGCCAGCAGCGTGGAACAGGGGTTCAATGAGCAGTTCTTC. Translated: CASSVEQGFNEQFF.

The V gene is TRBV12-3 or TRBV12-4, the J gene TRBJ2-1; D might be TRBD2 (6 bases). The CDR3 length is 13 residues. Trimming left V 1 base short and J 14 bases short, with 15 bases between. The CDR3 here is CASSLEAREAKFF. CDR3 DNA: TGTGCCAGCAGTTTAGAGGCGAGGGAGGCTAAGTTCTTC.

The genes are TRBV29-1 and TRBJ1-1; the D is unclear. Germline V lookup: CDR1 SQVTM, CDR2 ANQGSEA. V shed 1 base and J shed 1 base, with 10 bases lying between them. The length of the CDR3 is 14 residues. CDR3 nucleotide sequence: TGCAGCGTTGAAGCCGGGGTTCAGAACACTGAAGCTTTCTTT. Residues: CSVEAGVQNTEAFF.

The rearrangement joins TRBV11-2 to TRBJ2-5, with D maybe TRBD1 (5 bases). The length of the CDR3 is 15 residues. The V gene lost 5 bases and the J gene lost 2 bases, with 15 bases spanning the gap. Germline V gene sequence: CDR1 SGHAT, CDR2 FQNNGV. CDR3 DNA sequence: TGTGCCAGCAGCCTCCCATTTGGGGCACAAGAGACCCAGTACTTC. Translation: CASSLPFGAQETQYF.

The genes are TRBV5-6 and TRBJ1-1; TRBD1 matches at 7 bases. This CDR3 comprises 15 residues. Germline CDR1 reads SGHDT; CDR2 reads YYEEEE. After removal of 2 bases from V and 5 bases from J, the junction contained 9 bases not matched to a gene. The CDR3 sequence: CASSFGQVRGTEAFF. CDR3 nucleotides: TGTGCCAGCAGCTTCGGACAGGTCAGAGGGACTGAAGCTTTCTTT.

The V call is TRBV30, the J call TRBJ1-3; 8 bases fit TRBD1. This CDR3 spans 14 amino acids. After removal of 1 base from V and 8 bases from J, the junction contained 7 bases not matched to a gene. Germline CDR1 reads GTSNPN; CDR2 reads SVGIG (reference sequence). CDR3: CAWSAGGAGDTIYF. In DNA, the CDR3 is TGTGCCTGGAGTGCAGGGGGCGCGGGTGACACCATATATTTT. The full variable domain, its missing parts supplied by reference TRBV30 and TRBJ1-3, is SQTIHQWPATLVQPVGSPLSLECTVEGTSNPNLYWYRQAAGRGLQLLFYSVGIGQISSEVPQNLSASRPQDRQFILSSKKLLLSDSGFYLCAWSAGGAGDTIYFGEGSWLTVV.

The chain recombines TRBV9 with TRBJ2-7; TRBD2 matches 8 bases. The CDR3 consists of 15 residues. Germline CDR1 is SGDLS and CDR2 is YYNGEE. J lost 7 bases, V lost 3 bases, and 12 bases had no gene match. The chain's CDR3 is CASSASGGIPSEQYF. As DNA, the CDR3 is TGTGCCAGCAGCGCATCGGGGGGGATCCCGTCTGAGCAGTACTTC.

This clone was found once. This chain connects TRBV6-2 or TRBV6-3 to TRBJ2-7, with D possibly matching TRBD1 (6 bases). Germline V gene data show CDR1 as MNHEY and CDR2 as SVGEGT. Trimming cost V 0 bases and J 0 bases, with 18 bases left between them. The CDR3 consists of 18 residues. The CDR3 bases are TGTGCCAGCAGTTACTCCGTAGACAGGACCAGGAGCTCCTACGAGCAGTACTTC. Its protein product is CASSYSVDRTRSSYEQYF.

The chain employs TRBV2 and TRBJ1-5; D is possibly TRBD1 (5 bases). The germline V gene has CDR1 SNHLY and CDR2 FYNNEI. The CDR3 contains 16 residues. The ends were cut back, 4 bases at V and 6 bases at J, with 19 bases in the middle. CDR3 residues: CASSALWGQFVQPQHF. The CDR3, as DNA: TGTGCCAGCAGTGCCCTCTGGGGCCAATTCGTTCAGCCCCAGCATTTT. The full variable domain, completed using reference TRBV2 and TRBJ1-5, is EPEVTQTPSHQVTQMGQEVILRCVPISNHLYFYWYRQILGQKVEFLVSFYNNEISEKSEIFDDQFSVERPDGSNFTLKIRSTKLEDSAMYFCASSALWGQFVQPQHFGDGTRLSIL.

On this clone: At the DNA level, this CDR3 is encoded by other sequences in the same sample as well. The chain uses TRBV6-5 and TRBJ1-4; D gene ambiguous. Per the germline V gene, CDR1 is MNHEY and CDR2 is SVGAGI. The V gene lost 5 bases and the J gene lost 5 bases, with 6 bases spanning the gap. The CDR3 has 12 amino acids. CDR3 bases: TGTGCCAGCAGTCCACAAAATGAAAAACTGTTTTTT. Amino acid sequence: CASSPQNEKLFF.